These 29 T cell receptor beta chains were all obtained from the same sample, sequenced in a study of CD8+ T cells in alopecia areata. Treatment noted: oral pan-JAK inhibitor, 5-10 mg twice daily. The sequencing template was cDNA reverse transcribed from extracted RNA. Libraries were prepared by immunoSEQ multiplex PCR; TCRdb keeps only in-frame clonotypes and omits some of them. The sample consists of over 250,000 clones, 60% of them appearing once. The source was CD4+ T cells sorted from blood, collected around week 54, from a patient treated with tofacitinib. The receptors originated from a human donor with alopecia areata.

V gene TRBV30 combines with J gene TRBJ2-4; tentatively, D is TRBD1 or TRBD2 (5 bases each). The V gene's germline CDR1 is GTSNPN and CDR2 SVGIG (reference sequence). The CDR3 totals 16 residues. Trimming took off 2 bases at V and 7 bases at J, with 21 bases between the two ends. This CDR3 is CAWSPILSGAGNIQYF. The CDR3 DNA reads as TGTGCCTGGAGTCCTATTCTCTCCGGGGCCGGGAACATTCAGTACTTC.

V is TRBV4-2 and J is TRBJ2-3; possibly TRBD1 or TRBD2 for D (6 bases each). The V gene lost 0 bases and the J gene lost 2 bases, with 12 bases spanning the gap. Per germline, CDR1 LGHNA and CDR2 YNFKEQ. This CDR3 comprises 16 residues. CDR3 nucleotides: TGTGCCAGCAGCCAAGAGACGGGGGCTTACACAGATACGCAGTATTTT. This sequence encodes CASSQETGAYTDTQYF.

This clone turned up a few times. V and J are TRBV18 and TRBJ2-1; TRBD2 aligns across 10 bases. After removal of 6 bases from V and 10 bases from J, the junction contained 15 bases not matched to a gene. The CDR3 has 16 amino acids. CDR1 and CDR2 from the germline V gene are KGHSH and LQKENI. The CDR3 DNA follows: TGTGCCAGCTCCCCCCTAGCGGGGGCCTCGGGGGGAGAGCAGTTCTTC. This translates into CASSPLAGASGGEQFF.

This clone has just a few counts. This chain connects TRBV7-9 to TRBJ2-1; perhaps TRBD1 as D (6 bases). CDR1 is SEHNR, CDR2 FQNEAQ, per germline (reference sequence). The CDR3 length is 11 residues. With 3 bases removed from V and 10 bases from J, the gap between germline ends came to 7 bases. The DNA for the CDR3 is TGTGCCAGCAGCTTCGACAGGGAGCAGTTCTTC. Translation gives CASSFDREQFF.

On this clone: The same CDR3 arises from other DNA sequences in this sample as well. The chain couples TRBV5-6 to TRBJ2-1; D unclear. The germline CDR1 and CDR2 sequences are SGHDT and YYEEEE. This CDR3 spans 11 amino acids. Deletions cut 4 bases from V and 10 bases from J, with 9 bases between. CDR3 in amino acids: CASSLADEQFF. Written as DNA, the CDR3 is TGTGCCAGCAGCCTTGCAGACGAGCAGTTCTTC.

J is TRBJ2-1 and V is TRBV11-2, with D hard to call. The V gene lost 2 bases and the J gene lost 9 bases, with 14 bases spanning the gap. The CDR3 runs 14 residues. Germline-derived CDR1 and CDR2 are SGHAT and FQNNGV. CDR3 in amino acids: CASSLLPILGEQFF. CDR3 sequence (DNA): TGTGCCAGCAGCTTACTCCCTATTTTAGGTGAGCAGTTCTTC.

This clone was seen only a few times. The chain carries TRBV25-1 and TRBJ2-5, with no clear D. This CDR3 has 15 residues. Trimming took 5 bases from V and 5 from J, leaving 18 bases between them. Germline assignment: CDR1 MGHDK and CDR2 SYGVNS. CDR3 amino acids: CASSITRVPAETQYF. For the CDR3, the DNA is TGTGCCAGCAGTATCACCCGGGTGCCAGCGGAGACCCAGTACTTC.

This chain joins TRBV29-1 and TRBJ2-6, with 9 bases identical to TRBD1. This CDR3 has 19 residues. Germline CDR1 and CDR2: SQVTM and ANQGSEA. J gave up 1 base and V 2 bases, and 12 bases lay outside the gene matches. The CDR3 sequence: CSVEKVAGTGTSGANVLTF. Here the CDR3 DNA reads TGCAGCGTTGAAAAGGTTGCAGGGACAGGGACTTCTGGGGCCAACGTCCTGACTTTC.

This chain connects TRBV5-4 to TRBJ1-1; D unresolved. CDR3 length: 13 residues. CDR1 is SGHNT and CDR2 is YYREEE in the germline V gene (reference sequence). V shed 4 bases and J shed 1 base, with 8 bases lying between them. CDR3 amino acids: CASSPDPNTEAFF. The DNA of the CDR3 is TGTGCCAGCAGCCCGGACCCGAACACTGAAGCTTTCTTT. Using reference TRBV5-4 and TRBJ1-1 for the parts outside the CDR3, the full variable domain is ETGVTQSPTHLIKTRGQQVTLRCSSQSGHNTVSWYQQALGQGPQFIFQYYREEENGRGNFPPRFSGLQFPNYSSELNVNALELDDSALYLCASSPDPNTEAFFGQGTRLTVV.

There are many counts of this clone. The chain couples TRBV7-3 to TRBJ2-2; D not certain. Germline assignment: CDR1 SGHTA and CDR2 FQGTGA. The CDR3 runs to 13 residues. V was trimmed by 1 base and J by 7 bases, leaving 7 bases between them. CDR3: CASSLIPNGELFF. For the CDR3, the DNA is TGTGCCAGCAGCTTAATCCCCAACGGGGAGCTGTTTTTT.

This clone was counted a few times. This chain uses TRBV29-1 with TRBJ2-7; D perhaps matches TRBD1 (6 bases). The CDR3 loop spans 11 amino acids. Germline V gives CDR1 SQVTM, CDR2 ANQGSEA. The ends were cut back, 7 bases at V and 4 bases at J, with 11 bases in the middle. The CDR3 loop is CSAARGYEQYF. The CDR3 bases are TGCAGCGCTGCCAGGGGTTACGAGCAGTACTTC.

The chain employs TRBV6-5 and TRBJ1-1; D uncertain. The CDR3 has 13 residues. Trimming left V 7 bases short and J 3 bases short, with 12 bases between. Germline V gene lookup returns CDR1 MNHEY and CDR2 SVGAGI. The CDR3 coding sequence is TGTGCCAGCAAAACCGGACTTTACACTGAAGCTTTCTTT. The encoded protein is CASKTGLYTEAFF.

The chain links TRBV4-3 to TRBJ1-5; no definite D call. CDR1 is LGHNA and CDR2 is YSLEER in the germline V gene. V was clipped by 4 bases and J by 1 base, with 11 bases between them. The CDR3 spans 15 residues. In nucleotides, the CDR3 is TGCGCCAGCAGCCCCTCGGGAGGAAGCAATCAGCCCCAGCATTTT. It yields the protein CASSPSGGSNQPQHF.

Regarding this clone: This specimen includes other DNA sequences encoding the same CDR3. The rearrangement joins TRBV7-9 to TRBJ1-1; D uncertain. The CDR3 has 13 residues. Trimming took off 1 base at V and 3 bases at J, with 6 bases between the two ends. Germline lookup yields CDR1 SEHNR and CDR2 FQNEAQ (reference sequence). The CDR3 reads CASSLVGDTEAFF. CDR3 sequence (DNA): TGTGCCAGCAGCTTAGTTGGGGACACTGAAGCTTTCTTT.

This chain connects TRBV5-6 to TRBJ2-7, with D unresolved. The V gene's germline CDR1 is SGHDT and CDR2 YYEEEE. The CDR3 sequence is 15 residues long. V lost 1 base and J lost 1, with 12 bases in between. The DNA for the CDR3 is TGTGCCAGCAGCTTGAGGTCTTTAGCTTCCTACGAGCAGTACTTC. It yields the protein CASSLRSLASYEQYF.

This sequence joins TRBV5-6 and TRBJ1-2; D not certain. This CDR3 is 13 amino acids long. Germline CDR1 and CDR2: SGHDT and YYEEEE. V dropped 4 bases and J dropped 5 bases, with 12 bases sitting between them. The CDR3 here is CASSPNGRYGYTF. In DNA form, the CDR3 reads TGTGCCAGCAGCCCGAATGGAAGGTATGGCTACACCTTC.

The V gene is TRBV6-5, the J gene TRBJ1-6; D not resolved. CDR3 size: 13 residues. CDR1 is MNHEY, CDR2 SVGAGI, per germline. Trimming stripped 2 bases from V and 10 bases from J, with 9 bases between. CDR3 in amino acids: CASSYVRESPLHF. The CDR3 region has the DNA TGTGCCAGCAGTTACGTCCGGGAGTCACCCCTCCACTTT.

As concerns this clone: At the DNA level, this CDR3 is encoded by other sequences in the same sample as well. The chain joins TRBV30 to TRBJ2-5, with no clear D. Trimming took off 0 bases at V and 5 bases at J, with 7 bases between the two ends. The length of the CDR3 is 12 residues. The germline CDR1 and CDR2 sequences are GTSNPN and SVGIG (reference sequence). CDR3 in DNA: TGTGCCTGGAGTGTACTCGGGGAGACCCAGTACTTC. Translation: CAWSVLGETQYF.

V usage is TRBV4-2 and J usage is TRBJ2-7, with D maybe TRBD1 (5 bases). Per germline, CDR1 LGHNA and CDR2 YNFKEQ. V was trimmed by 2 bases and J by 2 bases, leaving 13 bases between them. The CDR3 length is 15 residues. The CDR3 region is CASSQRTQSTYEQYF. The CDR3, as DNA: TGTGCCAGCAGCCAAAGGACACAGAGTACCTACGAGCAGTACTTC.

A remark on this clone: At one of its ends the junction is not consistent with the germline gene, which may arise from a read error. The V gene is TRBV7-7, the J gene TRBJ2-2; possible D gene TRBD1, 5 bases. The CDR3 consists of 15 residues. Germline V gene sequence: CDR1 SSHAT, CDR2 FNYEAQ (reference sequence). CDR3 protein: CASSRTGSNTGELFF. In DNA, the CDR3 is TGTGCTAGCAGCCGAACAGGTTCGAACACCGGGGAGCTGTTTTTT.

The chain has TRBV29-1 and TRBJ1-3; D gene unclear. Germline V gene sequence: CDR1 SQVTM, CDR2 ANQGSEA. CDR3 size: 12 residues. V lost 4 bases, J lost 12 bases, and 16 bases lay in between. The CDR3 spells CSVGPTENHIYF. CDR3 coding DNA: TGCAGCGTTGGCCCTACGGAGAACCACATATATTTT.

This clone was counted once. The chain combines TRBV4-2 with TRBJ2-5; D is unclear. Germline V CDR1 and CDR2: LGHNA, YNFKEQ. The CDR3 loop spans 15 amino acids. V lost 4 bases, J lost 6 bases, and 18 bases lay in between. The CDR3 nucleotides read TGTGCCAGCAGCCCCAGATTTACCCAACGGCAGACCCAGTACTTC. Encoded protein: CASSPRFTQRQTQYF.

CDR3 sequence: CAWSPTLNTEAFF. CDR3 DNA: TGTGCCTGGAGCCCGACATTGAACACTGAAGCTTTCTTT. The J gene is TRBJ1-1, the V gene TRBV30; no reliable D call. The ends were cut back, 3 bases at V and 0 bases at J, with 8 bases in the middle. Germline V gives CDR1 GTSNPN, CDR2 SVGIG (reference sequence). This CDR3 is built from 13 residues.

Points on this clone: In the same sample, other DNA sequences code for this CDR3. The chain recombines TRBV6-5 with TRBJ2-1; TRBD1 is a possible D gene (6 bases). This CDR3 comprises 14 residues. Trimming left V 2 bases short and J 4 bases short, with 9 bases between. The germline V gene has CDR1 MNHEY and CDR2 SVGAGI. The CDR3 sequence: CASSYVRGYNEQFF. Written as DNA, the CDR3 is TGTGCCAGCAGTTACGTCAGGGGATACAATGAGCAGTTCTTC.

The chain combines TRBV30 with TRBJ1-2, with TRBD1 as a possible D gene (6 bases). V dropped 4 bases and J dropped 1 base, with 16 bases sitting between them. The CDR3 is made up of 15 amino acids. CDR1 is GTSNPN, CDR2 SVGIG, per germline (reference sequence). The CDR3 DNA follows: TGTGCCTGGACCTCAGGGGAAGGGGGTAACTATGGCTACACCTTC. This translates into CAWTSGEGGNYGYTF.

This clone showed up just a few times. The rearrangement uses TRBV2 and TRBJ1-6, with D unresolved. Germline CDR1 and CDR2: SNHLY and FYNNEI. The CDR3 covers 9 residues. Deletions cut 9 bases from V and 10 bases from J, with 4 bases between. This chain's CDR3 is CASSSPLHF. CDR3 nucleotides: TGTGCCAGTAGCTCACCCCTCCACTTT.

The V gene is TRBV4-3, the J gene TRBJ2-1, with a tentative D call TRBD2 (6 bases). Trimming removed 0 bases from V and 5 bases from J, with 8 bases in between. This CDR3 contains 14 residues. CDR1 and CDR2 from the germline V gene are LGHNA and YSLEER. The CDR3 sequence is CASSQDWGDNEQFF. CDR3 DNA: TGCGCCAGCAGCCAAGATTGGGGGGACAATGAGCAGTTCTTC.

The rearrangement joins TRBV7-2 to TRBJ2-3, with D possibly being TRBD1 or TRBD2 (5 bases each). This CDR3 contains 14 residues. V was trimmed by 0 bases and J by 2 bases, leaving 6 bases between them. Germline V CDR1 and CDR2: SGHTA, FQGNSA. CDR3 residues: CASSLAGTTDTQYF. As DNA, the CDR3 is TGTGCCAGCAGCTTAGCTGGGACCACAGATACGCAGTATTTT.

This rearrangement joins TRBV9 to TRBJ1-6; D unresolved. The germline V gene encodes CDR1 SGDLS and CDR2 YYNGEE. The CDR3 contains 15 residues. With 5 bases removed from V and 7 bases from J, the gap between germline ends came to 16 bases. The CDR3 nucleotides are TGTGCCAGCAGAGCCGGAGGAGTAGAGAATTCACCCCTCCACTTT. Its protein product is CASRAGGVENSPLHF. The entire variable domain, with the rest obtained from reference TRBV9 and TRBJ1-6, is as follows: DSGVTQTPKHLITATGQRVTLRCSPRSGDLSVYWYQQSLDQGLQFLIQYYNGEERAKGNILERFSAQQFPDLHSELNLSSLELGDSALYFCASRAGGVENSPLHFGNGTRLTVT.